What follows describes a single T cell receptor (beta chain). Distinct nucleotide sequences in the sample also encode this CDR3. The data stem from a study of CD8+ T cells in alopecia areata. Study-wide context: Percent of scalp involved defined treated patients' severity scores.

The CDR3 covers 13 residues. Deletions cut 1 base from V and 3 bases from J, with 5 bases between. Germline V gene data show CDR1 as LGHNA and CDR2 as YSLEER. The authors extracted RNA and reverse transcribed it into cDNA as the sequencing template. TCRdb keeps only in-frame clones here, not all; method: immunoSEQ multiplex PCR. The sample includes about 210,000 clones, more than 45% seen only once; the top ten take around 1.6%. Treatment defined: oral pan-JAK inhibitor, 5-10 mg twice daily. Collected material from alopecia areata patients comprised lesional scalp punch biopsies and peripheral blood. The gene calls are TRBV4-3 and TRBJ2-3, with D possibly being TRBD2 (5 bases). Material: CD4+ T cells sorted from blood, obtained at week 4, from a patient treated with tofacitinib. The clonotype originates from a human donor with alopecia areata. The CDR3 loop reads CASSQAGTDTQYF. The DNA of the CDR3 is TGCGCCAGCAGCCAAGCGGGAACAGATACGCAGTATTTT.